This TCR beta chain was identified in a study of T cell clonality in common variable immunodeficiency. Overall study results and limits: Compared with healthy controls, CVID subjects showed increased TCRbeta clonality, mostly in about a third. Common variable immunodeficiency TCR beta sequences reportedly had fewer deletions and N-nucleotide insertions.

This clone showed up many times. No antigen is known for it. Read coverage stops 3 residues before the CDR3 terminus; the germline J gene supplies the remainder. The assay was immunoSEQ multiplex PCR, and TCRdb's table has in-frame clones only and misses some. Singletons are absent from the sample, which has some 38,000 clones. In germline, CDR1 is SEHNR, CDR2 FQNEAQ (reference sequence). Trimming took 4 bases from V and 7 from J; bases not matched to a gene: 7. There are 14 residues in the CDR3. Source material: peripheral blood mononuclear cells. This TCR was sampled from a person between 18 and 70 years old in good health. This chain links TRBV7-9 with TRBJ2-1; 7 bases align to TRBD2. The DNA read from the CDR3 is TGTGCCAGCAGCTGGGACTATCCCGGGAATGAG. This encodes CASSWDYPGNE. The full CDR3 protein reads CASSWDYPGNEQFF. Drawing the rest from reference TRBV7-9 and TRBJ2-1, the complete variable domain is DTGVSQNPRHKITKRGQNVTFRCDPISEHNRLYWYRQTLGQGPEFLTYFQNEAQLEKSRLLSDRFSAERPKGSFSTLEIQRTEQGDSAMYLCASSWDYPGNEQFFGPGTRLTVL.